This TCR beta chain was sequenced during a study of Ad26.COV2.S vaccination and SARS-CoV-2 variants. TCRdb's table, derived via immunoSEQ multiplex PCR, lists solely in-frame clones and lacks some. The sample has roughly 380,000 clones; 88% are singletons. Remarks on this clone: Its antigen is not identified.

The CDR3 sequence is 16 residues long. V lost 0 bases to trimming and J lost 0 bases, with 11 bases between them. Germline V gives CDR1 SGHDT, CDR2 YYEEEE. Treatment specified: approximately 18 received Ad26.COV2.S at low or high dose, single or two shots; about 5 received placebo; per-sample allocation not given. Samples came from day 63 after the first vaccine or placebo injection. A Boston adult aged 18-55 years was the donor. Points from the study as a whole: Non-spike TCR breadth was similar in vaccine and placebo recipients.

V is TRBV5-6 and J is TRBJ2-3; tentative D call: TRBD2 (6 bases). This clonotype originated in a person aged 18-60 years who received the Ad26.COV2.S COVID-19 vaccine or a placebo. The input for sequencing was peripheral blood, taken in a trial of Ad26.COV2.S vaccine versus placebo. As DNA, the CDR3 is TGTGCCAGCAGCTTGGTGGGGGGAGTTAGCACAGATACGCAGTATTTT. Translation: CASSLVGGVSTDTQYF.